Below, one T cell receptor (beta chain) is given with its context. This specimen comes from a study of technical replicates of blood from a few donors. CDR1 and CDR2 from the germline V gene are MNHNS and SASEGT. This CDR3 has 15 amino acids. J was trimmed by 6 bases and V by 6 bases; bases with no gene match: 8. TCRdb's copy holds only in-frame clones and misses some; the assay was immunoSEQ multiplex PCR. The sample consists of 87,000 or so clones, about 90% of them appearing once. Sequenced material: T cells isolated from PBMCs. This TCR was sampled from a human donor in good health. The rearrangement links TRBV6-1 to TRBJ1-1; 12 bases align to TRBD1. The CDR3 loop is CASRPGQGARAEAFF. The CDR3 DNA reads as TGTGCCAGCAGACCGGGACAGGGGGCAAGGGCTGAAGCTTTCTTT.